Listed below are T cell receptor beta chains from one sample, sequenced in a study of blood T cell repertoires in COVID-19. Sequencing was performed with immunoSEQ multiplex PCR; in TCRdb, only in-frame clones are kept and a portion is missing. In the table there are 390,000 or so clones, more than 80% of which are singletons. The sample comprised peripheral blood. The source of these receptors is a woman aged 25 to 39 with active or convalescent COVID-19. The CDR3 runs from the conserved cysteine through the conserved F or W. A D gene is named only where the DNA matches it firmly. Only part of the rows carry a size: once, few, many, or a class if the clone is expanded.

d_call: .; v_call: TRBV6-1; j_call: TRBJ1-2; clone_size: .; cdr3_nt: TGTGCCAGCAGTGAAACAGGGTTCATTGGCTACACCTTC; cdr3_aa: CASSETGFIGYTF
d_call: TRBD1; v_call: TRBV6-5; j_call: TRBJ2-7; clone_size: once; cdr3_nt: TGTGCCAGCAGCTCCCTACGAGGGGGCGAAAACGAGCAGTACTTC; cdr3_aa: CASSSLRGGENEQYF
d_call: TRBD2; v_call: TRBV2; j_call: TRBJ2-1; clone_size: once; cdr3_nt: TGTGCCAGCAGTGCCGGACTAGCGGGCAATGAGCAGTTCTTC; cdr3_aa: CASSAGLAGNEQFF
d_call: .; v_call: TRBV10-1; j_call: TRBJ2-2; clone_size: .; cdr3_nt: TGCGCCAGCAGTGTAGCGAGGGTAAACACCGGGGAGCTGTTTTTT; cdr3_aa: CASSVARVNTGELFF
d_call: TRBD1; v_call: TRBV11-2; j_call: TRBJ2-7; clone_size: .; cdr3_nt: TGTGCCAGCAGCGAAGGGACAGGAGATTACGAGCAGTACTTC; cdr3_aa: CASSEGTGDYEQYF
d_call: TRBD1; v_call: TRBV5-1; j_call: TRBJ2-2; clone_size: .; cdr3_nt: TGCGCCAGCAGCCTAACAGGGGTCGGGGAGCTGTTTTTT; cdr3_aa: CASSLTGVGELFF
d_call: TRBD2; v_call: TRBV7-2; j_call: TRBJ2-7; clone_size: .; cdr3_nt: TGTGCCAGCAGCCAAACGGCGCTAGCGGGCTACGAGCAGTACTTC; cdr3_aa: CASSQTALAGYEQYF
d_call: TRBD1; v_call: TRBV11-2; j_call: TRBJ1-5; clone_size: .; cdr3_nt: TGTGCCAGCAGCCCCGGGACAGGTATTCAGCCCCAGCATTTT; cdr3_aa: CASSPGTGIQPQHF
d_call: TRBD2; v_call: TRBV7-2; j_call: TRBJ2-1; clone_size: .; cdr3_nt: TGTGCCAGCAGCTTAATAGCGGGGGGATACAATGAGCAGTTCTTC; cdr3_aa: CASSLIAGGYNEQFF
d_call: TRBD1; v_call: TRBV19; j_call: TRBJ2-7; clone_size: few; cdr3_nt: TGTGCCAGTAGAAGACAGGGGACTGGCGAGCAGTACTTC; cdr3_aa: CASRRQGTGEQYF
d_call: .; v_call: TRBV5-4; j_call: TRBJ1-3; clone_size: .; cdr3_nt: TGTGCCAGCAGCTTAAGTAGAAGCTCTGGAAACACCATATATTTT; cdr3_aa: CASSLSRSSGNTIYF
d_call: .; v_call: TRBV27; j_call: TRBJ2-2; clone_size: .; cdr3_nt: TGTGCCAGCAGTGTAAGCCTCACCGGGGAGCTGTTTTTT; cdr3_aa: CASSVSLTGELFF
d_call: TRBD1; v_call: TRBV2; j_call: TRBJ1-1; clone_size: .; cdr3_nt: TGTGCCAGCAGTGAACGGGACAGGGAGGCCACTGAAGCTTTCTTT; cdr3_aa: CASSERDREATEAFF
d_call: TRBD1; v_call: TRBV6-7; j_call: TRBJ1-2; clone_size: once; cdr3_nt: TGTGCCAGCACCGGACAGGGGAATGGCTACACCTTC; cdr3_aa: CASTGQGNGYTF
d_call: TRBD2; v_call: TRBV6-6; j_call: TRBJ2-3; clone_size: .; cdr3_nt: TGTGCCAGCAGACCACTAGCGGGAATGGGGTCAGATACGCAGTATTTT; cdr3_aa: CASRPLAGMGSDTQYF
d_call: TRBD2; v_call: TRBV7-2; j_call: TRBJ2-2; clone_size: .; cdr3_nt: TGTGCCAGCAGCTCCCCGGGACTAGTAACCGGGGAGCTGTTTTTT; cdr3_aa: CASSSPGLVTGELFF
d_call: TRBD2; v_call: TRBV5-8; j_call: TRBJ2-1; clone_size: .; cdr3_nt: TGTGCCAGCAGCTTAGGGACTAGCGCCAGCTCCTACAATGAGCAGTTCTTC; cdr3_aa: CASSLGTSASSYNEQFF
d_call: .; v_call: TRBV27; j_call: TRBJ2-5; clone_size: .; cdr3_nt: TGTGCCAGCAGTTTCTACAGCCAAGAGACCCAGTACTTC; cdr3_aa: CASSFYSQETQYF
d_call: .; v_call: TRBV2; j_call: TRBJ2-4; clone_size: .; cdr3_nt: TGTGCCAGCTCGGCCAAAAACATTCAGTACTTC; cdr3_aa: CASSAKNIQYF
d_call: .; v_call: TRBV19; j_call: TRBJ1-4; clone_size: .; cdr3_nt: TGTGCCAGTAGTCTCTACCTGGACCGAACAGGCAGTGAAAAACTGTTTTTT; cdr3_aa: CASSLYLDRTGSEKLFF
d_call: .; v_call: TRBV28; j_call: TRBJ1-6; clone_size: .; cdr3_nt: TGTGCCAGCAGTCCCCAACTGAGGGCCCTCCACTTT; cdr3_aa: CASSPQLRALHF
d_call: .; v_call: TRBV5-3; j_call: TRBJ1-1; clone_size: .; cdr3_nt: TGTGCCAGAAGCTTGTCTTTTGTTTTCTTT; cdr3_aa: CARSLSFVFF
d_call: TRBD1; v_call: TRBV6-1; j_call: TRBJ1-2; clone_size: .; cdr3_nt: TGTGCCAGCAGTGAATTCGGACAGGTCTATGGCTACACCTTC; cdr3_aa: CASSEFGQVYGYTF
d_call: .; v_call: TRBV19; j_call: TRBJ1-1; clone_size: .; cdr3_nt: TGTGCCAGTAGTATAGGAGGGAACACTGAAGCTTTCTTT; cdr3_aa: CASSIGGNTEAFF
d_call: .; v_call: TRBV25-1; j_call: TRBJ1-6; clone_size: .; cdr3_nt: TGTGCCAGCAGTGAAAGTGCAGGATATGGTTCACCCCTCCACTTT; cdr3_aa: CASSESAGYGSPLHF
d_call: .; v_call: TRBV12-3/TRBV12-4; j_call: TRBJ1-1; clone_size: .; cdr3_nt: TGTGCCGTCGGGGTCCCGAACACTGAAGCTTTCTTT; cdr3_aa: CAVGVPNTEAFF
d_call: TRBD2; v_call: TRBV24-1; j_call: TRBJ2-7; clone_size: once; cdr3_nt: TGTGCCACCAGTGATTTGCCGGGGGGAACCTACGAGCAGTACTTC; cdr3_aa: CATSDLPGGTYEQYF
d_call: TRBD2; v_call: TRBV3-1/TRBV3-2; j_call: TRBJ2-3; clone_size: .; cdr3_nt: TGTGCCAGCAGCCAAGATCGGGGGAGCGGGAGGGCCACCGATACGCAGTATTTT; cdr3_aa: CASSQDRGSGRATDTQYF
d_call: .; v_call: TRBV7-8; j_call: TRBJ1-5; clone_size: .; cdr3_nt: TGTGCCAGCAGCTTAGCGCTCGGTAATCAGCCCCAGCATTTT; cdr3_aa: CASSLALGNQPQHF
d_call: .; v_call: TRBV7-6; j_call: TRBJ2-3; clone_size: .; cdr3_nt: TGTGCCAGCAGCTTTCTTCTGGAGAACACAGATACGCAGTATTTT; cdr3_aa: CASSFLLENTDTQYF
d_call: TRBD1; v_call: TRBV6-5; j_call: TRBJ1-2; clone_size: .; cdr3_nt: TGTGCCAGCAGTTACCGGACAGGGGGACATGGCTACACCTTC; cdr3_aa: CASSYRTGGHGYTF
d_call: .; v_call: TRBV10-1; j_call: TRBJ2-1; clone_size: .; cdr3_nt: TGCGCCAGCAGTCAAGGACTTGGCGATGAGCAGTTCTTC; cdr3_aa: CASSQGLGDEQFF
d_call: TRBD1; v_call: TRBV18; j_call: TRBJ1-2; clone_size: few; cdr3_nt: TGTGCCAGCTCACCACAAGGGACAGCGTCTAACTATGGCTACACCTTC; cdr3_aa: CASSPQGTASNYGYTF
d_call: TRBD1; v_call: TRBV7-6; j_call: TRBJ1-3; clone_size: .; cdr3_nt: TGTGCCAGCAGCCCCGTAGGGACAGGGTCTGGAAACACCATATATTTT; cdr3_aa: CASSPVGTGSGNTIYF
d_call: .; v_call: TRBV19; j_call: TRBJ2-6; clone_size: .; cdr3_nt: TGTGCCAGTACCGGAGACCGTTCTGGGGCCAACGTCCTGACTTTC; cdr3_aa: CASTGDRSGANVLTF
d_call: .; v_call: TRBV24-1; j_call: TRBJ2-1; clone_size: .; cdr3_nt: TGTGCCACCAGCGAACCAGGGGACCACAATGAGCAGTTCTTC; cdr3_aa: CATSEPGDHNEQFF
d_call: .; v_call: TRBV6-5; j_call: TRBJ1-4; clone_size: few; cdr3_nt: TGTGCCAGCACAGAACAGGGTTTGGCTAATGAAAAACTGTTTTTT; cdr3_aa: CASTEQGLANEKLFF
d_call: .; v_call: TRBV6-6; j_call: TRBJ1-4; clone_size: .; cdr3_nt: TGTGCCAGCACCCGAAGCGGGGGTAGCGAAAAACTGTTTTTT; cdr3_aa: CASTRSGGSEKLFF
d_call: .; v_call: TRBV5-5; j_call: TRBJ2-2; clone_size: once; cdr3_nt: TGTGCCAGCAGCCTCAGGGGAGACGGCGTTATTGGGGAGCTGTTTTTT; cdr3_aa: CASSLRGDGVIGELFF
d_call: TRBD1; v_call: TRBV7-6; j_call: TRBJ2-2; clone_size: .; cdr3_nt: TGTGCCAGCAGTCATACAGGGGCGAACACCGGGGAGCTGTTTTTT; cdr3_aa: CASSHTGANTGELFF
d_call: TRBD2; v_call: TRBV7-9; j_call: TRBJ2-7; clone_size: .; cdr3_nt: TGTGCCAGCCAGGACGGACTAGCCTCGGGGGAGCAGTACTTC; cdr3_aa: CASQDGLASGEQYF
d_call: .; v_call: TRBV11-2; j_call: TRBJ2-3; clone_size: .; cdr3_nt: TGTGCCAGCAGCTTAGATGGATGGGCAGCTCCTACCTTCACAGATACGCAGTATTTT; cdr3_aa: CASSLDGWAAPTFTDTQYF
d_call: TRBD2; v_call: TRBV4-1; j_call: TRBJ2-3; clone_size: once; cdr3_nt: TGCGCCAGCAGCCGCGGCGGGAGGGATACGCAGTATTTT; cdr3_aa: CASSRGGRDTQYF
d_call: TRBD1; v_call: TRBV5-8; j_call: TRBJ2-3; clone_size: .; cdr3_nt: TGTGCCAGCAGCTCGGACAGGAAAGGGAATACGCAGTATTTT; cdr3_aa: CASSSDRKGNTQYF
d_call: .; v_call: TRBV15; j_call: TRBJ2-7; clone_size: .; cdr3_nt: TGTGCCACCAGTCCGGACACAGGGAGCTCCTACGAGCAGTACTTC; cdr3_aa: CATSPDTGSSYEQYF
d_call: .; v_call: TRBV5-8; j_call: TRBJ2-7; clone_size: .; cdr3_nt: TGTGCCAGCAGCCCCTGGGACACCCCCTACGAGCAGTACTTC; cdr3_aa: CASSPWDTPYEQYF
d_call: TRBD2; v_call: TRBV25-1; j_call: TRBJ2-1; clone_size: .; cdr3_nt: TGTGCCAGCAGTGAGAGCGGGAGATCGATCAATGAGCAGTTCTTC; cdr3_aa: CASSESGRSINEQFF
d_call: TRBD2; v_call: TRBV27; j_call: TRBJ2-7; clone_size: .; cdr3_nt: TGTGCCAGCAGTTTCTCCGGGGGGGTGGCCTACGAGCAGTACTTC; cdr3_aa: CASSFSGGVAYEQYF
d_call: TRBD1; v_call: TRBV9; j_call: TRBJ1-3; clone_size: .; cdr3_nt: TGTGCCAGCAGCGCAGGGGGCGATCGGTTCTCTGGAAACACCATATATTTT; cdr3_aa: CASSAGGDRFSGNTIYF
d_call: .; v_call: TRBV5-4; j_call: TRBJ1-1; clone_size: .; cdr3_nt: TGTGCCAGCAGCGGAACAACAGGGATGAACACTGAAGCTTTCTTT; cdr3_aa: CASSGTTGMNTEAFF
d_call: .; v_call: TRBV6-1; j_call: TRBJ2-5; clone_size: .; cdr3_nt: TGTGCCAGCAGTGATCTGGCTTTGGGCACCAGAGAGACCCAGTACTTC; cdr3_aa: CASSDLALGTRETQYF
d_call: TRBD1; v_call: TRBV12-3/TRBV12-4; j_call: TRBJ2-7; clone_size: .; cdr3_nt: TGTGCCAGCAGCAGGACAGGGAACAACGAGCAGTACTTC; cdr3_aa: CASSRTGNNEQYF
d_call: TRBD2; v_call: TRBV11-2; j_call: TRBJ2-1; clone_size: .; cdr3_nt: TGTGCCAGCAGCTTAGATTGGCGGGGGGACTACAATGAGCAGTTCTTC; cdr3_aa: CASSLDWRGDYNEQFF
d_call: TRBD2; v_call: TRBV5-5; j_call: TRBJ2-7; clone_size: .; cdr3_nt: TGTGCCAGCAGCTTGATGGGACTAGCTGAAATCTACGAGCAGTACTTC; cdr3_aa: CASSLMGLAEIYEQYF